This entry lists 30 T cell receptor beta chains sequenced from one sample in a study of control samples from healthy donors and cancer patients. Clones were read by immunoSEQ multiplex PCR, and TCRdb kept only the in-frame ones, dropping some. The sample includes some 95,000 clones, about 86% of them seen just once. Sample: blood. Receptors originate from a man younger than 40 in good health.

The CDR3 coding sequence is TGTGCCAGCAGCCCCTGGACCAACACTGAAGCTTTCTTT. Its translation is CASSPWTNTEAFF. J is TRBJ1-1 and V is TRBV5-4; D remains ambiguous. V was shortened by 4 bases and J by 2 bases, with 9 bases between the two germline ends. Germline V lookup: CDR1 SGHNT, CDR2 YYREEE (reference sequence). This CDR3 spans 13 amino acids.

This sequence joins TRBV27 and TRBJ1-2; no definite D call. V was trimmed by 3 bases and J by 8 bases, leaving 13 bases between them. This CDR3 has 13 amino acids. Germline-derived CDR1 and CDR2 are MNHEY and SMNVEV (reference sequence). The chain's CDR3 is CASSFGGQSGYTF. The CDR3 coding sequence is TGTGCCAGCAGTTTCGGTGGTCAGAGCGGCTACACCTTC.

The chain joins TRBV5-5 to TRBJ2-3; perhaps TRBD2 as D (5 bases). The germline V gene has CDR1 SGHKS and CDR2 YYEKEE (reference sequence). Trimming took 0 bases from V and 6 from J, leaving 14 bases between them. The CDR3 loop spans 15 amino acids. CDR3 nucleotides: TGTGCCAGCAGCTTGGGTTTAGCTAGCAGCGATACGCAGTATTTT. Protein product: CASSLGLASSDTQYF.

CDR3 nucleotide sequence: TGTGCCAGCAGCTTATCCACTCCCTTGACAGGCGGGAATAGCAATCAGCCCCAGCATTTT. Translated, it gives CASSLSTPLTGGNSNQPQHF. The V gene is TRBV7-3, the J gene TRBJ1-5, with D possibly TRBD1 on 6 matching bases. The CDR3 contains 20 residues. Looked up from germline, CDR1 is SGHTA and CDR2 is FQGTGA. The germline V and J ends were trimmed by 2 bases and 0 bases, with 23 bases remaining between them. Looking up the rest from reference TRBV7-3 and TRBJ1-5 gives the full variable domain: GAGVSQTPSNKVTEKGKYVELRCDPISGHTALYWYRQSLGQGPEFLIYFQGTGAADDSGLPNDRFFAVRPEGSVSTLKIQRTERGDSAVYLCASSLSTPLTGGNSNQPQHFGDGTRLSIL.

This clone was seen a single time. The V and J genes are TRBV29-1 and TRBJ1-1; D might be TRBD1 (6 bases). From germline, CDR1 is SQVTM and CDR2 ANQGSEA. There are 13 residues in the CDR3. V was shortened by 8 bases and J by 8 bases, with 21 bases between the two germline ends. In DNA form, the CDR3 reads TGCAGCTCCCACCCCACAGCGGGGGCGGAAGCTTTCTTT. It translates to CSSHPTAGAEAFF.

This chain uses TRBV7-9 with TRBJ2-2; perhaps TRBD1 as D (6 bases). CDR1 is SEHNR, CDR2 FQNEAQ, per germline (reference sequence). CDR3 length equals 17 residues. V lost 0 bases, J lost 5 bases, and 16 bases lay in between. This chain's CDR3 is CASSLALQGFKTGELFF. The DNA for the CDR3 is TGTGCCAGCAGCTTAGCGCTTCAGGGGTTTAAGACCGGGGAGCTGTTTTTT.

The J gene is TRBJ2-1, the V gene TRBV5-1; no definite D call. The CDR3 contains 18 residues. With 4 bases removed from V and 1 base from J, the gap between germline ends came to 21 bases. Germline V gene data show CDR1 as SGHRS and CDR2 as YFSETQ. The CDR3, as DNA: TGCGCCAGCAGCCCGCCCCCGGATCTAGGGCCTTCCTACAATGAGCAGTTCTTC. Translating gives CASSPPPDLGPSYNEQFF. The full variable domain, with the rest looked up from reference TRBV5-1 and TRBJ2-1, is KAGVTQTPRYLIKTRGQQVTLSCSPISGHRSVSWYQQTPGQGLQFLFEYFSETQRNKGNFPGRFSGRQFSNSRSEMNVSTLELGDSALYLCASSPPPDLGPSYNEQFFGPGTRLTVL.

V is TRBV7-9 and J is TRBJ2-7; the match to TRBD1 covers 8 bases. Germline values: CDR1 SEHNR, CDR2 FQNEAQ (reference sequence). The CDR3 is made up of 14 amino acids. V lost 5 bases and J lost 5; bases outside the gene matches: 8. In DNA, the CDR3 is TGTGCCAGCAGCCCCCGACAGGGGAGCAACGAGCAGTACTTC. It specifies CASSPRQGSNEQYF.

The chain links TRBV5-5 to TRBJ2-5, with 10 positions matching TRBD2. The J segment lost 2 bases and the V segment lost 7 bases, leaving 11 bases of the junction unmatched. The CDR3 loop spans 16 amino acids. Germline loops: CDR1 SGHKS, CDR2 YYEKEE (reference sequence). The CDR3 loop reads CASSTGASGRQETQYF. The CDR3 DNA follows: TGTGCCAGCTCAACCGGGGCTAGCGGGAGACAAGAGACCCAGTACTTC.

CDR3 region: CASSYVQGSWDEQYF. CDR3 nucleotides: TGTGCCAGCAGTTACGTCCAGGGGTCCTGGGACGAGCAGTACTTC. This chain uses TRBV28 with TRBJ2-7; D might be TRBD1 (6 bases). The germline V and J ends were trimmed by 4 bases and 5 bases, with 18 bases remaining between them. Germline values: CDR1 MDHEN, CDR2 SYDVKM. The CDR3 runs to 15 residues.

This clone occurred once. The chain has TRBV6-6 and TRBJ1-1; D is uncertain. The CDR3 sequence is 12 residues long. Trimming stripped 7 bases from V and 4 bases from J, with 10 bases between. CDR1 and CDR2 (germline): MNHNY, SVGAGI (reference sequence). CDR3: CASKSSSTEAFF. CDR3 DNA: TGTGCCAGCAAGTCTTCGAGCACTGAAGCTTTCTTT.

The chain is built from TRBV5-1 and TRBJ2-4, with 7 bases lining up with TRBD2. Germline CDR1 and CDR2: SGHRS and YFSETQ. V was pared by 0 bases and J by 6 bases, with 6 bases of the junction left unmatched. This CDR3 spans 15 amino acids. The CDR3 reads CASSLVGGSINIQYF. The CDR3 DNA sequence: TGCGCCAGCAGCTTGGTGGGCGGGAGTATAAACATTCAGTACTTC.

The rearrangement uses TRBV28 and TRBJ2-5, with TRBD1 matching over 7 bases. Trimming removed 5 bases from V and 4 bases from J; junction bases left unmatched: 7. Per the germline V gene, CDR1 is MDHEN and CDR2 is SYDVKM. The CDR3 length is 14 residues. CDR3 coding DNA: TGTGCCAGCAGTGCCCCGACAGGGTCAGAGACCCAGTACTTC. Translating it yields CASSAPTGSETQYF.

The J gene is TRBJ2-1, the V gene TRBV19; D ambiguous. V was cut by 4 bases and J by 5 bases, with 9 bases left in between. This CDR3 region has 13 residues. CDR1 is LNHDA and CDR2 is SQIVND in the germline V gene (reference sequence). CDR3 loop: CASSTQHDNEQFF. DNA for the CDR3: TGTGCCAGTAGTACTCAGCACGACAATGAGCAGTTCTTC.

This clone was seen just once. The rearrangement links TRBV27 to TRBJ2-1; 8 nucleotides line up with TRBD2. After removal of 5 bases from V and 5 bases from J, the junction contained 8 bases not matched to a gene. The CDR3 has 15 amino acids. Per the germline V gene, CDR1 is MNHEY and CDR2 is SMNVEV (reference sequence). The CDR3: CASSRGRTNDNEQFF. CDR3 DNA sequence: TGTGCCAGCAGTCGCGGGAGGACTAATGACAATGAGCAGTTCTTC.

The chain couples TRBV4-1 to TRBJ1-4, with 8 nucleotides matching TRBD1. The germline V gene encodes CDR1 MGHRA and CDR2 YSYEKL. The trim removed 0 bases at V and 7 bases at J, leaving 7 bases unmatched. This CDR3 is 16 amino acids long. The CDR3: CASSQDRGRGREKLFF. In nucleotides, the CDR3 is TGCGCCAGCAGCCAAGATAGGGGCAGGGGGCGTGAAAAACTGTTTTTT.

The chain combines TRBV6-5 with TRBJ1-6; D uncertain. The ends were cut back, 2 bases at V and 0 bases at J, with 5 bases in the middle. This CDR3 region has 15 residues. Germline V gives CDR1 MNHEY, CDR2 SVGAGI. CDR3 nucleotides: TGTGCCAGCAGTTACGTAGGCTCCTATAATTCACCCCTCCACTTT. Translated: CASSYVGSYNSPLHF.

This clone has only a few counts. The V and J genes are TRBV12-3 or TRBV12-4 and TRBJ1-1; D is ambiguous. V was shortened by 3 bases and J by 4 bases, with 9 bases between the two germline ends. CDR3 size: 13 residues. Here the CDR3 reads CASSLGKTTEAFF. Written as DNA, the CDR3 is TGTGCCAGCAGTTTGGGGAAGACCACTGAAGCTTTCTTT.

Comments on this clone: At one of its ends the junction is not consistent with the germline gene, which may arise from a read error. This rearrangement joins TRBV7-9 to TRBJ2-1; TRBD2 agrees at 10 bases. Germline V CDR1 and CDR2: SEHNR, FQNEAQ (reference sequence). The CDR3 runs 15 residues. The CDR3 region has the DNA TGTGCCAGCAGCCTAGCGGGAGCAGCCTACAATGAGCAGTTCTTC. Translation: CASSLAGAAYNEQFF. Filled out from reference TRBV7-9 and TRBJ2-1, the complete variable domain reads DTGVSQNPRHKITKRGQNVTFRCDPISEHNRLYWYRQTLGQGPEFLTYFQNEAQLEKSRLLSDRFSAERPKGSFSTLEIQRTEQGDSAMYLCASSLAGAAYNEQFFGPGTRLTVL.

This clone is a singleton in its sample. The chain combines TRBV4-1 with TRBJ2-7, with 11 nucleotides matching TRBD2. Trimming cost V 3 bases and J 3 bases; bases outside gene matches: 4. Germline V lookup: CDR1 MGHRA, CDR2 YSYEKL. This CDR3 comprises 15 residues. The CDR3 bases are TGCGCCAGCAGCCAGCCGGGACTAGCGGACTACGAGCAGTACTTC. The encoded protein is CASSQPGLADYEQYF.

This chain connects TRBV30 to TRBJ2-2; the D gene is possibly TRBD1 (6 bases). The CDR3 spans 15 residues. With 2 bases removed from V and 4 bases from J, the gap between germline ends came to 14 bases. CDR1 and CDR2 from the germline V gene are GTSNPN and SVGIG (reference sequence). CDR3 residues: CAWSMTGAATGELFF. CDR3 bases: TGTGCCTGGAGTATGACAGGAGCGGCCACCGGGGAGCTGTTTTTT.

The chain carries TRBV28 and TRBJ2-2, with D possibly being TRBD1 (5 bases). Looked up from germline, CDR1 is MDHEN and CDR2 is SYDVKM. Trimming pared 2 bases from V and 0 bases from J, leaving 7 bases between. The CDR3 consists of 15 residues. CDR3 DNA sequence: TGTGCCAGCAGTTTAATAGGGGCGAACACCGGGGAGCTGTTTTTT. Encoded protein: CASSLIGANTGELFF.

The chain joins TRBV5-1 to TRBJ1-5, with D perhaps matching TRBD1 (6 bases). Germline V CDR1 and CDR2: SGHRS, YFSETQ. The CDR3 extends over 15 amino acids. Trimming pared 0 bases from V and 2 bases from J, leaving 9 bases between. CDR3 sequence: CASSLAGEGNQPQHF. The CDR3 DNA reads as TGCGCCAGCAGCTTGGCAGGGGAGGGCAATCAGCCCCAGCATTTT.

The rearrangement uses TRBV3-1 (or the pseudogene TRBV3-2) and TRBJ2-7; 9 positions agree with TRBD1. J gave up 12 bases and V 1 base, and 10 bases lay outside the gene matches. Germline CDR1 LGHDT, CDR2 YNNKEL (reference sequence). This CDR3 comprises 14 residues. The CDR3 reads CASSQGLHTGGAYF. CDR3 bases: TGTGCCAGCAGCCAAGGCCTACACACAGGGGGCGCGTACTTC.

The rearrangement joins TRBV5-4 to TRBJ2-7, with 8 positions matching TRBD2. This CDR3 region has 15 residues. Trimming at V came to 3 bases and at J to 2 bases, leaving 7 bases not matched to a gene. CDR1 is SGHNT and CDR2 is YYREEE in the germline V gene (reference sequence). CDR3 in amino acids: CASSSPGTRAYEQYF. In DNA, the CDR3 is TGTGCCAGCAGCTCGCCGGGGACTAGAGCCTACGAGCAGTACTTC. The full variable domain, with the rest looked up from reference TRBV5-4 and TRBJ2-7, is ETGVTQSPTHLIKTRGQQVTLRCSSQSGHNTVSWYQQALGQGPQFIFQYYREEENGRGNFPPRFSGLQFPNYSSELNVNALELDDSALYLCASSSPGTRAYEQYFGPGTRLTVT.

This chain uses TRBV14 with TRBJ2-3, with 9 positions matching TRBD2. Germline loops: CDR1 SGHDN, CDR2 FVKESK. Losses at the gene ends were 0 bases for V and 5 bases for J; bases not matched to a gene: 9. The CDR3 runs to 17 residues. CDR3 amino acids: CASSQDPRAGGRDTQYF. The CDR3 DNA reads as TGTGCCAGCAGCCAAGATCCACGGGCGGGAGGGAGAGATACGCAGTATTTT.

The chain links TRBV18 to TRBJ1-1, with D unresolved. CDR3 size: 13 residues. CDR1 and CDR2 (germline): KGHSH, LQKENI. V lost 4 bases to trimming and J lost 5 bases, with 11 bases between them. The CDR3 loop reads CASSLSRETEAFF. The CDR3 bases are TGTGCCAGCTCACTATCTAGGGAAACTGAAGCTTTCTTT.

This rearrangement joins TRBV9 to TRBJ2-2; D is perhaps TRBD1 (6 bases). There are 13 residues in the CDR3. V lost 3 bases, J lost 6 bases, and 9 bases lay in between. Germline lookup yields CDR1 SGDLS and CDR2 YYNGEE. The CDR3 region has the DNA TGTGCCAGCAGCGACAGGGCCCCCGGGGAGCTGTTTTTT. Protein sequence: CASSDRAPGELFF.

This sequence joins TRBV28 and TRBJ2-1, with a possible D match to TRBD2 (6 bases). Germline V CDR1 and CDR2: MDHEN, SYDVKM. The CDR3 is 16 residues long. Trimming pared 3 bases from V and 2 bases from J, leaving 14 bases between. For the CDR3, the DNA is TGTGCCAGCAGTTTCTTGGGGGGTAACCCCTACAATGAGCAGTTCTTC. Encoded protein: CASSFLGGNPYNEQFF.

The rearrangement uses TRBV7-2 and TRBJ2-7, with D tentatively TRBD1 (6 bases). Trimming cost V 4 bases and J 5 bases, with 12 bases left between them. Germline V gives CDR1 SGHTA, CDR2 FQGNSA. The CDR3 extends over 13 amino acids. The CDR3: CASSSTTGNEQYF. The DNA for the CDR3 is TGTGCCAGCAGCTCGACTACAGGGAACGAGCAGTACTTC.